This TCR beta chain was observed in a study of blood T cell repertoires in COVID-19. In the study overall: Whether acute or convalescent, the COVID-19 samples came from the United States, Italy and Spain.

Sequencing used immunoSEQ multiplex PCR; TCRdb keeps in-frame clones, though not all of them. This table has over 150,000 clones, about 90% appearing once. Germline V CDR1 and CDR2: MDHEN, SYDVKM. Germline trimming cut 7 bases from V and 11 bases from J; bases unmatched to any gene: 7. The CDR3 extends over 11 amino acids. This sequence joins TRBV28 and TRBJ1-1; the match to TRBD1 covers 7 bases. The sample consisted of PBMCs or T cells enriched from blood (not recorded which). The clonotype comes from a woman aged 45-65 years who had recovered from COVID-19. The chain's CDR3 is CASIYKGAAFF. CDR3 sequence (DNA): TGTGCCAGCATCTATAAGGGGGCCGCTTTCTTT.